This passage covers 22 T cell receptor beta chains from one sample sequenced in a study of blood T cell repertoires in COVID-19. Only in-frame clones appear in the TCRdb table, and some are missing; sequencing was by immunoSEQ multiplex PCR. The table records 250,000 or so clones, about 73% of them present only once. Sequenced input: peripheral blood. The receptor source for this set is an elderly woman with acute or convalescent COVID-19.

This sequence joins TRBV7-9 and TRBJ2-7; TRBD2 agrees at 11 bases. V gave up 2 bases and J gave up 7 bases; unmatched junction bases: 10. Germline CDR1 SEHNR, CDR2 FQNEAQ (reference sequence). The CDR3 extends over 16 amino acids. The CDR3 DNA is TGTGCCAGCAGCTTAACCGGGACTAGCGGCTCTGGGGAGCAGTACTTC. Translated: CASSLTGTSGSGEQYF.

This clone was observed a handful of times. The DNA for the CDR3 is TGCGCCTCCGGGACAGGGTCAAACATTCAGTACTTC. Protein sequence: CASGTGSNIQYF. The chain has TRBV10-1 and TRBJ2-4, with TRBD1 matching 9 bases. Unmatched junction bases numbered 5, after V lost 11 bases and J lost 6 bases. Germline values: CDR1 WNHNN, CDR2 SYGVQD (reference sequence). The CDR3 totals 12 residues.

The J gene is TRBJ2-7, the V gene TRBV6-5, with a tentative D call TRBD1 (6 bases). With 6 bases removed from V and 0 bases from J, the gap between germline ends came to 15 bases. CDR1 MNHEY and CDR2 SVGAGI come from the germline V gene. The CDR3 consists of 15 residues. CDR3 protein: CASRTGLLGSYEQYF. The CDR3 DNA is TGTGCCAGCAGAACAGGGTTGCTAGGCTCCTACGAGCAGTACTTC.

This chain links TRBV29-1 with TRBJ1-1; TRBD1 agrees at 9 bases. CDR1 is SQVTM, CDR2 ANQGSEA, per germline. J lost 4 bases, V lost 4 bases, and 4 bases had no gene match. The CDR3 extends over 13 amino acids. The CDR3 is CSVGRDRVTEAFF. In DNA, the CDR3 is TGCAGCGTTGGCCGGGACAGGGTCACTGAAGCTTTCTTT.

In this sample, this clone turned up a few times. This chain joins TRBV18 and TRBJ1-1, with D hard to call. The CDR3 is 14 residues long. V lost 5 bases and J 4 bases, leaving 14 bases between the germline ends. CDR1 KGHSH and CDR2 LQKENI come from the germline V gene. The chain's CDR3 is CASSADVTGTEAFF. DNA of the CDR3: TGTGCCAGCTCAGCAGACGTGACGGGCACTGAAGCTTTCTTT.

The chain couples TRBV19 to TRBJ1-4; possibly TRBD1 for D (5 bases). V lost 1 base and J 0 bases, leaving 15 bases between the germline ends. There are 18 residues in the CDR3. Per the germline V gene, CDR1 is LNHDA and CDR2 is SQIVND (reference sequence). The DNA for the CDR3 is TGTGCCAGTAGTATAGGACCGGGGACTTCCGCAACTAATGAAAAACTGTTTTTT. It yields the protein CASSIGPGTSATNEKLFF.

The chain links TRBV15 to TRBJ2-5; D remains ambiguous. Deletions cut 0 bases from V and 7 bases from J, with 6 bases between. The CDR3 consists of 12 residues. Germline V gives CDR1 LNHNV, CDR2 YYDKDF (reference sequence). The CDR3 reads CATSRDYGTQYF. The CDR3 DNA is TGTGCCACCAGCAGAGATTACGGGACCCAGTACTTC.

The chain is built from TRBV6-5 and TRBJ1-2; D may be TRBD1 (5 bases). Trimming took off 5 bases at V and 4 bases at J, with 11 bases between the two ends. CDR3 length: 13 amino acids. In germline, CDR1 is MNHEY, CDR2 SVGAGI. The CDR3 loop reads CASSQRQSYGYTF. CDR3 DNA sequence: TGTGCCAGCAGTCAAAGACAGTCCTATGGCTACACCTTC.

The rearrangement links TRBV3-1 (or the pseudogene TRBV3-2) to TRBJ2-3; the match to TRBD2 covers 8 bases. Germline V lookup: CDR1 LGHDT, CDR2 YNNKEL (reference sequence). There are 16 residues in the CDR3. Trimming removed 4 bases from V and 4 bases from J; junction bases left unmatched: 10. The CDR3 DNA follows: TGTGCCAGCAGCCGACGAGCGGGAGTATTTCCAGATACGCAGTATTTT. The encoded protein is CASSRRAGVFPDTQYF.

The V and J genes are TRBV6-6 and TRBJ2-7, with TRBD1 matching over 9 bases. CDR3 length equals 13 residues. Germline V lookup: CDR1 MNHNY, CDR2 SVGAGI (reference sequence). Trimming removed 7 bases from V and 6 bases from J; junction bases left unmatched: 7. In DNA form, the CDR3 reads TGTGCCAGCATGGACAGGGGATACGGCGAGCAGTACTTC. Translating gives CASMDRGYGEQYF.

The rearrangement uses TRBV6-2 or TRBV6-3 and TRBJ1-1, with D perhaps TRBD1 (6 bases). Germline V gene lookup returns CDR1 MNHEY and CDR2 SVGEGT. The CDR3 consists of 14 residues. The ends were cut back, 6 bases at V and 8 bases at J, with 19 bases in the middle. The CDR3 nucleotides are TGTGCCAGCAGCCCCCCCCGGGACATATCAGAAGCTTTCTTT. It encodes CASSPPRDISEAFF.

The V call is TRBV19, the J call TRBJ2-3; TRBD1 matches at 8 bases. Losses at the gene ends were 7 bases for V and 5 bases for J; bases not matched to a gene: 11. Germline V gene sequence: CDR1 LNHDA, CDR2 SQIVND (reference sequence). There are 15 residues in the CDR3. The CDR3 nucleotides read TGTGCCAGTAAAAGCCTGGACAGGGTGAAAGATACGCAGTATTTT. Translation gives CASKSLDRVKDTQYF.

The gene calls are TRBV5-1 and TRBJ1-5, with D unclear. CDR1 and CDR2 (germline): SGHRS, YFSETQ. Trimming shortened V by 4 bases and J by 2 bases, and 10 bases separated the two germline ends. The CDR3 is 14 amino acids. The CDR3 sequence is CASSPSPGNQPQHF. CDR3 DNA sequence: TGCGCCAGCAGCCCTAGCCCCGGCAATCAGCCCCAGCATTTT.

This clone was counted a few times. The chain uses TRBV29-1 and TRBJ1-2; 10 bases map to TRBD1. Per the germline V gene, CDR1 is SQVTM and CDR2 is ANQGSEA. After removal of 8 bases from V and 8 bases from J, the junction contained 8 bases not matched to a gene. CDR3 size: 12 residues. For the CDR3, the DNA is TGCAGCTCAGACAGGGGGCGAGGAGGCTACACCTTC. The encoded protein is CSSDRGRGGYTF.

J is TRBJ1-5 and V is TRBV11-1; 8 bases map to TRBD1. The germline gives CDR1 SGHAT, CDR2 FQDESV (reference sequence). CDR3 length: 15 residues. V was pared by 5 bases and J by 4 bases, with 7 bases of the junction left unmatched. The CDR3 DNA reads as TGTGCCAGCAGCCGTGGAACAGGGGGAAATCAGCCCCAGCATTTT. Amino acid sequence: CASSRGTGGNQPQHF. Drawing the rest from reference TRBV11-1 and TRBJ1-5, the complete variable domain is EAEVAQSPRYKITEKSQAVAFWCDPISGHATLYWYRQILGQGPELLVQFQDESVVDDSQLPKDRFSAERLKGVDSTLKIQPAELGDSAMYLCASSRGTGGNQPQHFGDGTRLSIL.

V and J are TRBV3-1 (or the pseudogene TRBV3-2) and TRBJ2-7; 9 bases align to TRBD1. Germline assignment: CDR1 LGHDT and CDR2 YNNKEL (reference sequence). This CDR3 comprises 15 residues. The J segment lost 5 bases and the V segment lost 3 bases, leaving 8 bases of the junction unmatched. The CDR3 spells CASSQRQGGIDEQYF. The CDR3 DNA sequence: TGTGCCAGCAGCCAGAGACAGGGGGGTATCGACGAGCAGTACTTC.

The chain employs TRBV10-3 and TRBJ1-5; TRBD1 is a possible D gene (5 bases). Germline CDR1 and CDR2: ENHRY and SYGVKD. CDR3 length: 15 residues. Trimming cost V 4 bases and J 5 bases, with 15 bases left between them. DNA of the CDR3: TGTGCCATCAGTGTTAAAGCCGGGGGGGATCAGCCCCAGCATTTT. Protein sequence: CAISVKAGGDQPQHF.

The chain employs TRBV5-1 and TRBJ2-1, with TRBD1 matching 7 bases. The junction had 2 bases not matched to a gene; V was cut back by 2 bases and J by 3 bases. Germline loops: CDR1 SGHRS, CDR2 YFSETQ. The CDR3 is 14 amino acids. In nucleotides, the CDR3 is TGCGCCAGCAGCTTCGGACAGGACTACAATGAGCAGTTCTTC. Its protein product is CASSFGQDYNEQFF.

This clone occurred a few times. This chain uses TRBV5-4 with TRBJ1-2; perhaps TRBD1 as D (6 bases). V shed 2 bases and J shed 8 bases, with 16 bases lying between them. From germline, CDR1 is SGHNT and CDR2 YYREEE (reference sequence). The CDR3 consists of 14 residues. This chain's CDR3 is CASSFPMGAEGYTF. The CDR3 DNA reads TGTGCCAGCAGCTTCCCCATGGGGGCAGAGGGCTACACCTTC. Looking up the rest from reference TRBV5-4 and TRBJ1-2 gives the full variable domain: ETGVTQSPTHLIKTRGQQVTLRCSSQSGHNTVSWYQQALGQGPQFIFQYYREEENGRGNFPPRFSGLQFPNYSSELNVNALELDDSALYLCASSFPMGAEGYTFGSGTRLTVV.

The V and J genes are TRBV5-1 and TRBJ1-6, with 9 bases lining up with TRBD1. The length of the CDR3 is 16 residues. Germline CDR1 is SGHRS and CDR2 is YFSETQ. V trimming: 0 bases; J trimming: 7 bases; junction bases outside the gene matches: 5. As DNA, the CDR3 is TGCGCCAGCAGCTTGGATGGGACAGGGTTAAATTCACCCCTCCACTTT. Its protein product is CASSLDGTGLNSPLHF. Full variable domain (missing parts from reference TRBV5-1 and TRBJ1-6): KAGVTQTPRYLIKTRGQQVTLSCSPISGHRSVSWYQQTPGQGLQFLFEYFSETQRNKGNFPGRFSGRQFSNSRSEMNVSTLELGDSALYLCASSLDGTGLNSPLHFGNGTRLTVT.

This chain uses TRBV7-2 with TRBJ2-1; 10 bases map to TRBD2. V lost 0 bases and J lost 9; bases outside the gene matches: 17. The CDR3 sequence is 19 residues long. CDR1 and CDR2 from the germline V gene are SGHTA and FQGNSA. The CDR3 loop reads CASSLAMSSGGLPQGEQFF. The CDR3 coding sequence is TGTGCCAGCAGCTTAGCGATGTCTAGCGGGGGCCTCCCCCAAGGTGAGCAGTTCTTC.

In regard to this clone: One junction end disagrees with the germline gene, perhaps due to a read error. The chain has TRBV12-3 or TRBV12-4 and TRBJ1-2; D not certain. This CDR3 has 13 amino acids. The CDR3 region is CASSLARNSGYTF. The CDR3 DNA sequence: TGTGCCAGCAGTTTAGCCCGAAACTCTGGCTACACCTTC.